Each of the 22 T cell receptor beta chains below was sequenced from the same sample in a study of blood T cell repertoires in COVID-19. Libraries were prepared by immunoSEQ multiplex PCR; TCRdb keeps only in-frame clonotypes and omits some of them. The repertoire holds under 200,000 clones, with more than 65% as singletons. Sequencing was done on a sample of PBMCs or T cells enriched from blood (not recorded which). These receptor sequences come from a man in his 60s who had recovered from COVID-19.

The V gene is TRBV10-3, the J gene TRBJ1-3; D call uncertain. The V end lost 4 bases, the J end lost 0 bases, and 10 bases lay between the germline ends. The CDR3 runs 15 residues. The germline gives CDR1 ENHRY, CDR2 SYGVKD. CDR3 sequence: CAISVTQPSGNTIYF. The DNA of the CDR3 is TGTGCCATCAGTGTAACACAACCCTCTGGAAACACCATATATTTT.

This chain uses TRBV25-1 with TRBJ2-1; D unresolved. V dropped 1 base and J dropped 0 bases, with 7 bases sitting between them. CDR1 and CDR2 (germline): MGHDK, SYGVNS. This CDR3 region has 15 residues. Here the CDR3 reads CASSELLSSYNEQFF. CDR3 sequence (DNA): TGTGCCAGCAGTGAATTGCTAAGCTCCTACAATGAGCAGTTCTTC.

This chain connects TRBV9 to TRBJ1-1; no reliable D call. The CDR3 loop spans 15 amino acids. CDR1 SGDLS and CDR2 YYNGEE come from the germline V gene. V gave up 1 base and J gave up 1 base, with 11 bases separating them. The chain's CDR3 is CASSVFLGENTEAFF. CDR3 nucleotide sequence: TGTGCCAGCAGCGTATTCCTCGGGGAGAACACTGAAGCTTTCTTT.

The chain has TRBV9 and TRBJ2-3; TRBD1 matches at 7 bases. Trimming cost V 3 bases and J 6 bases; bases outside gene matches: 10. Per the germline V gene, CDR1 is SGDLS and CDR2 is YYNGEE. The CDR3 consists of 15 residues. The CDR3 is CASSAYTGAGDTQYF. CDR3 nucleotide sequence: TGTGCCAGCAGCGCATACACAGGGGCGGGTGATACGCAGTATTTT. Variable domain in full (rest from reference TRBV9 and TRBJ2-3): DSGVTQTPKHLITATGQRVTLRCSPRSGDLSVYWYQQSLDQGLQFLIQYYNGEERAKGNILERFSAQQFPDLHSELNLSSLELGDSALYFCASSAYTGAGDTQYFGPGTRLTVL.

The chain joins TRBV6-1 to TRBJ2-7, with D uncertain. CDR3 length equals 14 residues. The germline gives CDR1 MNHNS, CDR2 SASEGT. Deletions cut 0 bases from V and 4 bases from J, with 10 bases between. In DNA, the CDR3 is TGTGCCAGCAGTGAAGCCTTCCAGAGGTACGAGCAGTACTTC. It encodes CASSEAFQRYEQYF.

With regard to this clone: One end of the junction is discordant with germline, which a read error may explain. CDR3 DNA sequence: TGTGCCAGCAGTGACCCAGCGGGAGAGGCAGACACGCAGTATTTT. Its translation is CASSDPAGEADTQYF. The V and J genes are TRBV2 and TRBJ2-3, with TRBD2 matching over 8 bases. Germline-derived CDR1 and CDR2 are SNHLY and FYNNEI. CDR3 size: 15 residues.

The gene calls are TRBV5-4 and TRBJ2-3, with TRBD2 matching 10 bases. The CDR3 extends over 15 amino acids. J lost 5 bases, V lost 3 bases, and 6 bases had no gene match. Germline V gene data show CDR1 as SGHNT and CDR2 as YYREEE (reference sequence). CDR3 sequence (DNA): TGTGCCAGCAGCTCGCTAGCGGGAGCCATAGATACGCAGTATTTT. Its translation is CASSSLAGAIDTQYF.

The chain links TRBV9 to TRBJ2-2; 11 bases match TRBD1. Germline values: CDR1 SGDLS, CDR2 YYNGEE. The CDR3 spans 17 residues. J was trimmed by 8 bases and V by 0 bases; bases with no gene match: 9. This CDR3 reads CASSVGLGQGARGELFF. In DNA form, the CDR3 reads TGTGCCAGCAGCGTAGGTCTAGGACAGGGGGCTCGGGGGGAGCTGTTTTTT.

J is TRBJ2-1 and V is TRBV14, with 7 bases lining up with TRBD2. After removal of 3 bases from V and 10 bases from J, the junction contained 6 bases not matched to a gene. This CDR3 has 13 amino acids. The V gene's germline CDR1 is SGHDN and CDR2 FVKESK. The CDR3 reads CASSQLWGGEQFF. The CDR3 DNA sequence: TGTGCCAGCAGCCAGCTGTGGGGGGGAGAGCAGTTCTTC.

This rearrangement joins TRBV5-1 to TRBJ2-1; 7 positions match TRBD1. V was clipped by 0 bases and J by 4 bases; unmatched bases: 7. From germline, CDR1 is SGHRS and CDR2 YFSETQ. This CDR3 region has 16 residues. The CDR3 nucleotides are TGCGCCAGCAGCTTGGGGTTCGGACAGGTTTACAATGAGCAGTTCTTC. This encodes CASSLGFGQVYNEQFF.

V is TRBV3-1 (or the pseudogene TRBV3-2) and J is TRBJ1-4; D gene unclear. CDR1 and CDR2 from the germline V gene are LGHDT and YNNKEL (reference sequence). The length of the CDR3 is 16 residues. V was cut by 2 bases and J by 5 bases, with 15 bases left in between. The CDR3 DNA sequence: TGTGCCAGCAGCCAATACCCGACGGGTGAGAATGAAAAACTGTTTTTT. Protein product: CASSQYPTGENEKLFF.

The V gene is TRBV4-2, the J gene TRBJ2-5; 10 bases map to TRBD2. V lost 1 base, J lost 4 bases, and 6 bases stayed unmatched. The germline CDR1 and CDR2 sequences are LGHNA and YNFKEQ. The CDR3 has 16 amino acids. The CDR3 loop reads CASSQVQRGGVETQYF. The CDR3 nucleotides read TGTGCCAGCAGCCAAGTACAGCGGGGGGGGGTAGAGACCCAGTACTTC.

The chain recombines TRBV7-4 with TRBJ1-5, with D perhaps matching TRBD1 (6 bases). CDR1 is SGHVT and CDR2 is SQSDAQ in the germline V gene. The CDR3 consists of 17 residues. V was shortened by 4 bases and J by 3 bases, with 19 bases between the two germline ends. CDR3 sequence (DNA): TGTGCCAGCAGCTACATCGGGACACGGTTACTCAATCAGCCCCAGCATTTT. As protein: CASSYIGTRLLNQPQHF.

The CDR3 DNA is TGTGCCAGCCGCGCGGGCGCCAGGGAGACCCAGTACTTC. Translated: CASRAGARETQYF. The V call is TRBV5-5, the J call TRBJ2-5; TRBD2 might be the D (5 bases). The CDR3 length is 13 residues. Trimming stripped 7 bases from V and 5 bases from J, with 15 bases between. The germline V gene has CDR1 SGHKS and CDR2 YYEKEE (reference sequence).

J is TRBJ1-2 and V is TRBV28; 8 bases align to TRBD1. Germline lookup yields CDR1 MDHEN and CDR2 SYDVKM. V was pared by 4 bases and J by 1 base, with 5 bases of the junction left unmatched. The CDR3 is 15 residues long. Here the CDR3 reads CASSSTGGYNYGYTF. CDR3 DNA: TGTGCCAGCAGTTCTACAGGGGGTTATAACTATGGCTACACCTTC.

The rearrangement links TRBV28 to TRBJ2-7; a weak D match, TRBD1 (5 bases). This CDR3 has 14 residues. In germline, CDR1 is MDHEN, CDR2 SYDVKM. Deletions cut 2 bases from V and 0 bases from J, with 8 bases between. This CDR3 reads CASSLNRFSYEQYF. CDR3 in DNA: TGTGCCAGCAGTTTAAACAGGTTCTCCTACGAGCAGTACTTC. Filled out from reference TRBV28 and TRBJ2-7, the complete variable domain reads DVKVTQSSRYLVKRTGEKVFLECVQDMDHENMFWYRQDPGLGLRLIYFSYDVKMKEKGDIPEGYSVSREKKERFSLILESASTNQTSMYLCASSLNRFSYEQYFGPGTRLTVT.

The rearrangement joins TRBV11-3 to TRBJ2-7, with TRBD1 as a possible D gene (5 bases). The CDR3 runs to 12 residues. V lost 6 bases and J 5 bases, leaving 11 bases between the germline ends. Germline CDR1 reads SGHNT; CDR2 reads YENEEA. The CDR3 DNA is TGTGCCAGCAGTCCCACCAGGGACGAGCAGTACTTC. It specifies CASSPTRDEQYF.

This clone was counted between two and nine times. This rearrangement joins TRBV27 to TRBJ2-7; the match to TRBD2 covers 12 bases. Germline V gene lookup returns CDR1 MNHEY and CDR2 SMNVEV (reference sequence). The CDR3 sequence is 16 residues long. The ends lost 2 bases at V and 2 bases at J; junction bases unmatched: 4. The CDR3 sequence is CASSLSGLAGTYEQYF. CDR3 DNA: TGTGCCAGCAGTTTAAGCGGACTAGCGGGAACCTACGAGCAGTACTTC.

The chain joins TRBV5-1 to TRBJ2-5, with TRBD2 identical over 7 bases. This CDR3 region has 15 residues. Germline CDR1 is SGHRS and CDR2 is YFSETQ. V trimming: 4 bases; J trimming: 7 bases; junction bases outside the gene matches: 13. The chain's CDR3 is CASSPGLDSWRTQYF. The CDR3 DNA follows: TGCGCCAGCAGCCCAGGACTAGACTCCTGGAGGACCCAGTACTTC.

The gene calls are TRBV11-3 and TRBJ2-3, with TRBD2 identical over 7 bases. This CDR3 has 14 amino acids. The germline V gene has CDR1 SGHNT and CDR2 YENEEA. V dropped 4 bases and J dropped 3; count of bases not matched to a gene: 4. CDR3 sequence: CASSWTGGTDTQYF. As DNA, the CDR3 is TGTGCCAGCAGCTGGACCGGGGGGACAGATACGCAGTATTTT.

The chain combines TRBV13 with TRBJ2-6; 7 bases fit TRBD1. Germline CDR1 reads PRHDT; CDR2 reads FYEKMQ (reference sequence). The CDR3 runs 21 residues. Trimming at V came to 4 bases and at J to 0 bases, leaving 18 bases not matched to a gene. The CDR3 region has the DNA TGTGCCAGCAGCTACATACGAACCGGGACAGCGACCAACTCTGGGGCCAACGTCCTGACTTTC. Encoded protein: CASSYIRTGTATNSGANVLTF.

This chain uses TRBV11-3 with TRBJ2-5, with 10 bases that match TRBD1. The V gene end was trimmed by 4 bases and the J gene end by 4 bases; junction bases not matched to a gene: 6. This CDR3 region has 15 residues. Germline V gene data show CDR1 as SGHNT and CDR2 as YENEEA. CDR3 loop: CASSYGQGEGETQYF. The CDR3, as DNA: TGTGCCAGCAGCTACGGACAGGGGGAGGGAGAGACCCAGTACTTC.